Described below is a single T cell receptor beta chain sequence and its context. Its antigen is unidentified. This sample is drawn from a study of CD8+CD57+ T cells in acquired aplastic anemia. The overall study: Each DNA sample taken from sorted CD4+ and CD8+ cells came to about 3.4 ug on average. Study-wide results and caveats: Controls did not differ significantly from patients in CD8+ Simpson's diversity. Patients and controls shared twenty-nine CD8+ CDR3 sequences.

The CDR3 totals 16 residues. From germline, CDR1 is WNHNN and CDR2 SYGVQD (reference sequence). V was clipped by 1 base and J by 6 bases, with 16 bases between them. Profiles of TCR beta VDJ and CDR3 were generated from a genomic DNA template. TCRdb re-derived calls from the reads in MiXCR, one entry per CDR3 protein. The sample records some 170,000 distinct CDR3 sequences, 40% to 55% being singletons. Patients chosen for sequencing had CD8+CD57+ cells that had expanded, as shown by flow cytometry. Everyone among the patients had severe acquired aplastic anemia. The sequence derives from a human donor with aplastic anemia. The sample comprised sorted CD4+, CD8+, or CD8+CD57+ T cells (not recorded which) from PBMCs. The rearrangement joins TRBV10-1 to TRBJ2-1; D is unclear. CDR3 sequence reads: CASSEYVSLPRNEQFF. As DNA, the CDR3 is TGCGCCAGCAGTGAGTACGTCTCCCTCCCTCGCAATGAGCAGTTCTTC.